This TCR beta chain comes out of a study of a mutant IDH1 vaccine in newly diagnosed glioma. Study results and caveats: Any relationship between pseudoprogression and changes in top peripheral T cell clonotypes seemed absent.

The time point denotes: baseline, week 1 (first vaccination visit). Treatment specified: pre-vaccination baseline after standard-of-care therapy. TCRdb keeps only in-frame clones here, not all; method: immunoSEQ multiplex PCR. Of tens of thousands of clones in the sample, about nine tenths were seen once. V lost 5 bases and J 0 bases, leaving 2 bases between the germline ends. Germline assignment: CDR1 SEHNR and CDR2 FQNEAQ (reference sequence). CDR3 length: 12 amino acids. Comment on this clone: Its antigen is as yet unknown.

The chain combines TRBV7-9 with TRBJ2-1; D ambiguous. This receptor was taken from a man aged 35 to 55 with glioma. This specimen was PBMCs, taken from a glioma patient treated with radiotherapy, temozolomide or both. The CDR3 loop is CASSPSYNEQFF. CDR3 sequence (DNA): TGTGCCAGCAGCCCCTCCTACAATGAGCAGTTCTTC. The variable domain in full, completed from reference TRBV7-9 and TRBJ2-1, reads DTGVSQNPRHKITKRGQNVTFRCDPISEHNRLYWYRQTLGQGPEFLTYFQNEAQLEKSRLLSDRFSAERPKGSFSTLEIQRTEQGDSAMYLCASSPSYNEQFFGPGTRLTVL.